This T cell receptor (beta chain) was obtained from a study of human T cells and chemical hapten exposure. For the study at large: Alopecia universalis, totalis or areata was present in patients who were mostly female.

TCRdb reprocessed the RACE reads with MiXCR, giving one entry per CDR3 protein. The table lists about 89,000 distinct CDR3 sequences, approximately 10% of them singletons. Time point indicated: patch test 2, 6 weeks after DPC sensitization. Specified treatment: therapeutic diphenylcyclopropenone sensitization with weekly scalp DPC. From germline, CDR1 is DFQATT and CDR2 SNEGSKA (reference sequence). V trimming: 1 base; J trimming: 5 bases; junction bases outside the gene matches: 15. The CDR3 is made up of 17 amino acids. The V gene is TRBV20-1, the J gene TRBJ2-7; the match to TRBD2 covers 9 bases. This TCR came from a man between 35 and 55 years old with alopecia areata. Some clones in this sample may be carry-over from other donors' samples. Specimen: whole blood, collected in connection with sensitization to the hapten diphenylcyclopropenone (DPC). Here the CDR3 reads CSARGTPGLAGEDEQYF. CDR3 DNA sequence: TGCAGTGCTAGAGGAACCCCGGGTTTAGCGGGAGAAGACGAGCAGTACTTC.